The 8 T cell receptor beta chains given below trace back to one sample, sequenced in a study of naive and memory T cell subsets. An equimolar mix of two oligonucleotides served as the beta constant-region primer for TRBC1 and TRBC2. TCRdb re-derived calls from the UMI-ligation and nested PCR reads in MiXCR, one entry per CDR3 protein. The sample carries 130,000 to 150,000 distinct CDR3 sequences, 15% to 20% recorded once. The sample comprised naive CD4+ T cells from blood. The source of these receptors is a human donor in good health.

In this sample, this clonotype turned up once. The chain carries TRBV12-3 or TRBV12-4 and TRBJ1-1, with D possibly matching TRBD1 (5 bases). The V and J ends lost 4 bases and 6 bases respectively, with 15 bases between them. This CDR3 is built from 14 residues. For the CDR3, the DNA is TGTGCCAGCAGTTCTTTCGGGGGATCATCTGAAGCTTTCTTT. Protein sequence: CASSSFGGSSEAFF.

This chain connects TRBV7-9 to TRBJ1-2; 8 nucleotides align to TRBD1. V dropped 4 bases and J dropped 4; count of bases not matched to a gene: 5. CDR1 SEHNR and CDR2 FQNEAQ come from the germline V gene (reference sequence). This CDR3 has 14 residues. CDR3 sequence (DNA): TGTGCCAGCAGCTCAAGGACAGGGATCTATGGCTACACCTTC. Its translation is CASSSRTGIYGYTF.

This chain connects TRBV7-2 to TRBJ1-1; D remains unclear. CDR3 length equals 14 residues. Trimming cost V 1 base and J 7 bases, with 13 bases left between them. Germline V gives CDR1 SGHTA, CDR2 FQGNSA. CDR3 in amino acids: CASSLDEVWIEAFF. CDR3 bases: TGTGCCAGCAGCTTAGATGAGGTTTGGATTGAAGCTTTCTTT.

The rearrangement uses TRBV28 and TRBJ2-7; perhaps TRBD2 as D (5 bases). Germline V gene sequence: CDR1 MDHEN, CDR2 SYDVKM. This CDR3 contains 13 residues. The germline V and J ends were trimmed by 4 bases and 0 bases, with 7 bases remaining between them. The chain's CDR3 is CASSSGISYEQYF. DNA of the CDR3: TGTGCCAGCAGTTCCGGGATCTCCTACGAGCAGTACTTC.

This clonotype was seen a handful of times. The V call is TRBV18, the J call TRBJ1-4; D ambiguous. The CDR3 is 12 residues long. The germline V gene encodes CDR1 KGHSH and CDR2 LQKENI. With 1 base removed from V and 8 bases from J, the gap between germline ends came to 5 bases. The CDR3 nucleotides are TGTGCCAGCTCACCACGAGCGGAAAAACTGTTTTTT. Its translation: CASSPRAEKLFF.

V gene TRBV5-5 combines with J gene TRBJ2-5; TRBD1 is a possible D gene (6 bases). The V end lost 2 bases, the J end lost 7 bases, and 15 bases lay between the germline ends. The CDR3 is 14 amino acids. CDR1 and CDR2 from the germline V gene are SGHKS and YYEKEE (reference sequence). CDR3 nucleotide sequence: TGTGCCAGCAGCTTTTGGACAGACGAAGGGACCCAGTACTTC. Translating it yields CASSFWTDEGTQYF.

V gene TRBV27 combines with J gene TRBJ2-7; D might be TRBD2 (6 bases). V lost 4 bases, J lost 0 bases, and 16 bases lay in between. The CDR3 runs to 16 residues. Germline V gene sequence: CDR1 MNHEY, CDR2 SMNVEV (reference sequence). Written as DNA, the CDR3 is TGTGCCAGCAGTTCCCTCGCTAGCGCAAGCTCCTACGAGCAGTACTTC. Protein sequence: CASSSLASASSYEQYF.

V and J are TRBV25-1 and TRBJ2-7; 12 nucleotides align to TRBD1. The germline gives CDR1 MGHDK, CDR2 SYGVNS. CDR3 length equals 17 residues. After removal of 6 bases from V and 5 bases from J, the junction contained 14 bases not matched to a gene. CDR3 in DNA: TGTGCCAGCAGGGGCCCGGGACAGGGGGCACGATTCGACGAGCAGTACTTC. This translates into CASRGPGQGARFDEQYF.